Following are 11 T cell receptor beta chains from one sample sequenced in a study of metastatic and nonmetastatic thyroid tumors. TCRdb re-analyzed the PCR reads through MiXCR. The data contain roughly 17,000 clones, 29% of them seen just once; the ten biggest clones take up almost 25%. Every patient underwent thyroid surgery untreated. The sequenced sample consisted of tumor tissue. Receptor source: a male donor with papillary thyroid cancer or a benign thyroid nodule (not recorded which). Some clones in this sample may be carry-over from other donors' samples.

The V call is TRBV6-7, the J call TRBJ2-4; a weak D match, TRBD1 (5 bases). TRBV6-7 is noted as an ORF with a role that remains uncertain. The CDR3 contains 17 residues. V lost 2 bases to trimming and J lost 1 base, with 15 bases between them. The CDR3 sequence is CASSYPQGCKAKNIQYF. The CDR3 nucleotides read TGTGCCAGCAGTTACCCCCAGGGTTGTAAGGCCAAAAACATTCAGTACTTC.

This clone was detected ten times or more. This chain connects TRBV7-2 to TRBJ1-2; 7 bases align to TRBD1. Germline CDR1 SGHTA, CDR2 FQGNSA. The CDR3 loop spans 18 amino acids. V trimming: 3 bases; J trimming: 2 bases; junction bases outside the gene matches: 15. The CDR3 is CASSFFTTNRGLNYGYTF. The CDR3 nucleotides read TGTGCCAGCAGCTTCTTCACGACAAACAGGGGACTGAACTATGGCTACACCTTC.

This chain joins TRBV28 and TRBJ1-2; 8 nucleotides match TRBD1. This CDR3 has 16 residues. The V gene's germline CDR1 is MDHEN and CDR2 SYDVKM. Trimming at V came to 3 bases and at J to 3 bases, leaving 9 bases not matched to a gene. Here the CDR3 DNA reads TGTGCCAGCAGTTTCCACAGGGGGTCGGTCGACTATGGCTACACCTTC. Translation gives CASSFHRGSVDYGYTF.

This clone was seen at least ten times. The V call is TRBV5-4, the J call TRBJ2-1; D perhaps matches TRBD2 (8 bases). This CDR3 has 16 residues. Germline V gene sequence: CDR1 SGHNT, CDR2 YYREEE (reference sequence). V lost 4 bases and J 3 bases, leaving 17 bases between the germline ends. CDR3 DNA: TGTGCCAGCAGCGGTAATAGCGGGACAGACTACAATGAGCAGTTCTTC. Translation gives CASSGNSGTDYNEQFF. The full variable domain, in which reference TRBV5-4 and TRBJ2-1 provide the parts outside the CDR3, is ETGVTQSPTHLIKTRGQQVTLRCSSQSGHNTVSWYQQALGQGPQFIFQYYREEENGRGNFPPRFSGLQFPNYSSELNVNALELDDSALYLCASSGNSGTDYNEQFFGPGTRLTVL.

This clone was found once. The chain uses TRBV6-1 and TRBJ2-1, with TRBD2 matching 7 bases. The CDR3 consists of 15 residues. Germline V gene data show CDR1 as MNHNS and CDR2 as SASEGT. The CDR3, as DNA: TGTGGCTGCAGTGAATGGCCTAGCGGACACAATGAGCAGTTCTTC. This codes for CGCSEWPSGHNEQFF.

This chain uses TRBV27 with TRBJ2-3; no reliable D call. Germline V gene data show CDR1 as MNHEY and CDR2 as SMNVEV (reference sequence). This CDR3 has 13 residues. Trimming took off 2 bases at V and 12 bases at J, with 15 bases between the two ends. CDR3 DNA: TGTGCCAGCAGTTTAGAGTTCACAGACACACAGTATTTT. Translating gives CASSLEFTDTQYF.

This clone was recorded a few times. The chain joins TRBV6-2 or TRBV6-3 to TRBJ2-2; 8 bases are shared with TRBD2. The CDR3 is 16 amino acids. Per the germline V gene, CDR1 is MNHEY and CDR2 is SVGEGT. V gave up 2 bases and J gave up 0 bases; unmatched junction bases: 2. The CDR3 protein is CASSYGGRSNTGELFF. The CDR3, as DNA: TGTGCCAGCAGTTACGGCGGGAGGTCGAACACCGGGGAGCTGTTTTTT.

This chain uses TRBV12-3 or TRBV12-4 with TRBJ2-7, with D unclear. The CDR3 is 14 amino acids. Trimming took off 2 bases at V and 7 bases at J, with 15 bases between the two ends. CDR3 sequence reads: CASSLKESGGEQYF. CDR3 DNA sequence: TGTGCCAGCAGTTTAAAGGAAAGTGGTGGAGAGCAGTACTTC.

The chain carries TRBV28 and TRBJ2-7; D is unresolved. The CDR3 contains 11 residues. V was shortened by 2 bases and J by 4 bases, with 3 bases between the two germline ends. The germline V gene encodes CDR1 MDHEN and CDR2 SYDVKM. The CDR3 nucleotides are TGTGCCAGCAGTTTACGGTACGAGCAGTACTTC. Residues: CASSLRYEQYF. The full variable domain, its missing parts supplied by reference TRBV28 and TRBJ2-7, is DVKVTQSSRYLVKRTGEKVFLECVQDMDHENMFWYRQDPGLGLRLIYFSYDVKMKEKGDIPEGYSVSREKKERFSLILESASTNQTSMYLCASSLRYEQYFGPGTRLTVT.

This clone qualifies as medium-sized (0.01 to 0.1%). The chain combines TRBV10-3 with TRBJ2-5; 12 nucleotides match TRBD1. Germline assignment: CDR1 ENHRY and CDR2 SYGVKD. CDR3 length equals 15 residues. The V and J ends lost 9 bases and 5 bases, in that order; junction bases with no gene match: 10. The CDR3 DNA sequence: TGTGCCATTCAGCCGGGACAGGGGGCGCGGGAGACCCAGTACTTC. This encodes CAIQPGQGARETQYF.

This clone was detected only a few times. This sequence joins TRBV12-3 or TRBV12-4 and TRBJ1-5, with a weak D call TRBD1 (5 bases). V was trimmed by 6 bases and J by 9 bases, leaving 12 bases between them. The CDR3 spans 12 residues. CDR3 residues: CASRGLGGPQHF. DNA of the CDR3: TGTGCCAGCAGAGGACTGGGGGGGCCCCAGCATTTT.